The 4 T cell receptor beta chains presented below share a single source sample, sequenced in a study of shared clonotypes between healthy human individuals. Generated by immunoSEQ multiplex PCR, the TCRdb table keeps only in-frame clones and is missing some. The sample has over a million clones, just under 99% seen once. The sequencing input was naive CD4+ T cells sorted from blood. The subset here: CD45RA+ positively selected. The receptors shown here come from a man aged 25 to 40 in good health.

The gene calls are TRBV28 and TRBJ1-2, with TRBD1 identical over 7 bases. The CDR3 loop spans 13 amino acids. V lost 7 bases to trimming and J lost 8 bases; unmatched junction nucleotides: 10. The germline CDR1 and CDR2 sequences are MDHEN and SYDVKM. Written as DNA, the CDR3 is TGTGCCAGCACTCAGACAGGGATTCGCGGCTACACCTTC. Its translation is CASTQTGIRGYTF.

This chain joins TRBV9 and TRBJ1-1; D is unclear. V was trimmed by 4 bases and J by 4 bases, leaving 17 bases between them. Germline CDR1 reads SGDLS; CDR2 reads YYNGEE. The CDR3 has 15 residues. CDR3 region: CASSSTGLGFTEAFF. The CDR3 coding sequence is TGTGCCAGCAGCTCCACCGGGTTAGGGTTCACTGAAGCTTTCTTT. Using reference TRBV9 and TRBJ1-1 for the parts outside the CDR3, the full variable domain is DSGVTQTPKHLITATGQRVTLRCSPRSGDLSVYWYQQSLDQGLQFLIQYYNGEERAKGNILERFSAQQFPDLHSELNLSSLELGDSALYFCASSSTGLGFTEAFFGQGTRLTVV.

The chain couples TRBV28 to TRBJ2-7; D assignment may be TRBD1 or TRBD2 (5 bases each). Deletions cut 6 bases from V and 6 bases from J, with 15 bases between. This CDR3 is 13 amino acids long. Germline loops: CDR1 MDHEN, CDR2 SYDVKM. The CDR3 reads CASRVGPTPEQYF. CDR3 sequence (DNA): TGTGCCAGCAGGGTGGGACCGACTCCCGAGCAGTACTTC.

The V gene is TRBV28, the J gene TRBJ1-2, with 8 positions matching TRBD1. V was pared by 5 bases and J by 8 bases, with 13 bases of the junction left unmatched. CDR1 is MDHEN, CDR2 SYDVKM, per germline. The CDR3 has 15 amino acids. The CDR3 region is CASSPTPTGVKGYTF. In DNA, the CDR3 is TGTGCCAGCAGTCCGACCCCGACAGGGGTGAAAGGCTACACCTTC.